The present entry profiles one TCR beta chain with its context. V dropped 2 bases and J dropped 1; count of bases not matched to a gene: 7. This CDR3 is built from 17 residues. Germline lookup yields CDR1 LNHNV and CDR2 YYDKDF (reference sequence). The data were obtained in a study of T cell responses to AZD1222 COVID-19 vaccine. Repertoires were generated with immunoSEQ multiplex PCR, while TCRdb's copy carries only in-frame clones and drops some. The table includes about 94,000 clones, 85% detected once. The source was peripheral blood, collected 28 days after the second AZD1222 dose. This clonotype was obtained from an adult who received the AZD1222 COVID-19 vaccine. J is TRBJ2-3 and V is TRBV15, with 9 bases aligning to TRBD1. The CDR3 loop is CATSRPSGTGRTDTQYF. The CDR3 DNA reads as TGTGCCACCAGCAGACCTTCCGGGACAGGGCGCACAGATACGCAGTATTTT.